Listed below are T cell receptor beta chains from one sample, sequenced in a study of T cells after yellow fever vaccination. TCRdb re-called the 5' RACE reads through MiXCR, storing one row per CDR3 protein. The data contain roughly 340,000 distinct CDR3 sequences, 8% to 10% of them singletons. This specimen was PBMCs, taken on the day of the first yellow fever vaccination. Receptors originate from a man between 18 and 35 years old who received the YFV17D yellow fever vaccine. The CDR3 runs from the conserved cysteine through the conserved F or W. A D gene is named only where the DNA matches it firmly. The size of a clone is reported for some rows only, either as once, few or many, or as a class for expanded clones.

TRBV2	many	TRBJ2-3	TRBD2	CASIPPRERGKETDTQYF	TGTGCCAGCATCCCCCCGAGGGAGCGGGGGAAGGAGACAGATACGCAGTATTTT
TRBV27	few	TRBJ1-5	-	CASSLMGTGQPQHF	TGTGCCAGCAGTTTAATGGGGACCGGTCAGCCCCAGCATTTT
TRBV20-1	-	TRBJ1-5	TRBD1	CSARGGTGNQPQHF	TGCAGTGCTAGGGGGGGGACAGGCAATCAGCCCCAGCATTTT
TRBV3-1	-	TRBJ2-3	TRBD2	CASSPWTSGGADTQYF	TGTGCCAGCAGCCCATGGACTAGCGGGGGGGCAGATACGCAGTATTTT
TRBV10-3	few	TRBJ1-1	TRBD1	CAISGPQGVGGTEAFF	TGTGCCATCAGTGGACCACAGGGGGTGGGGGGCACTGAAGCTTTCTTT
TRBV5-1	few	TRBJ1-2	TRBD1	CASSSGTGGKYGYTF	TGCGCCAGCAGCTCCGGGACAGGGGGAAAATATGGCTACACCTTC
TRBV20-1	-	TRBJ2-2	-	CSTGRTGTGELFF	TGCAGCACAGGACGCACAGGCACCGGGGAGCTGTTTTTT
TRBV28	-	TRBJ1-2	TRBD1	CASGSGQGFGYGYTF	TGTGCCAGCGGGTCCGGACAGGGCTTCGGCTATGGCTACACCTTC
TRBV29-1	-	TRBJ1-2	-	CSVEDTGFNYGYTF	TGCAGCGTTGAAGACACGGGGTTTAACTATGGCTACACCTTC
TRBV11-2	few	TRBJ2-3	TRBD2	CASSLVAGTSGAPDTQYF	TGTGCCAGCAGCTTAGTTGCCGGGACTAGCGGGGCCCCAGATACGCAGTATTTT
TRBV29-1	-	TRBJ1-4	TRBD1	CSVGQGQYEKLFF	TGCAGCGTGGGACAGGGGCAGTATGAAAAACTGTTTTTT
TRBV5-4	few	TRBJ2-1	TRBD2	CASMGRAYNEQFF	TGTGCCAGCATGGGGAGGGCCTACAATGAGCAGTTCTTC
TRBV6-5	-	TRBJ2-5	TRBD1	CASSYRGQGREETQYF	TGTGCCAGCAGTTACCGGGGACAGGGAAGGGAGGAGACCCAGTACTTC
TRBV3-1	few	TRBJ1-2	-	CASSQGSYAGYTF	TGTGCCAGCAGCCAGGGTTCCTATGCTGGCTACACCTTC
TRBV29-1	many	TRBJ2-7	TRBD2	CSVEGRTSGGTEGYEQYF	TGCAGCGTTGAAGGGCGAACTAGCGGGGGGACCGAAGGGTACGAGCAGTACTTC
TRBV12-3/TRBV12-4	-	TRBJ2-3	TRBD2	CASSLSGGYNTQYF	TGTGCCAGCAGTTTAAGCGGGGGGTATAATACGCAGTATTTT
TRBV28	many	TRBJ2-1	-	CASSPGGHNEQFF	TGTGCCAGCAGTCCCGGGGGGCACAATGAGCAGTTCTTC
TRBV6-2/TRBV6-3	many	TRBJ2-7	TRBD1	CASRRLPGQGPYEQYF	TGTGCCAGCAGGAGGCTTCCGGGACAGGGACCCTACGAGCAGTACTTC
TRBV4-3	-	TRBJ2-7	-	CASSQEQQAYEQYF	TGCGCCAGCAGCCAAGAGCAGCAGGCCTACGAGCAGTACTTC
TRBV10-3	-	TRBJ2-1	-	CAISGNSYNEQFF	TGTGCCATCAGTGGGAACTCCTACAATGAGCAGTTCTTC
TRBV21-1	-	TRBJ1-1	-	CAILTATKGSTEAFF	TGTGCCATCCTGACAGCGACCAAGGGGAGCACTGAAGCTTTCTTT
TRBV4-2	few	TRBJ1-5	-	CASSQNRRGWGQPQHF	TGTGCCAGCAGCCAAAACCGCCGGGGATGGGGACAGCCCCAGCATTTT
TRBV12-3/TRBV12-4	many	TRBJ2-1	-	CASSNRDRNHNEQFF	TGTGCCAGCAGTAACCGGGACCGGAACCACAATGAGCAGTTCTTC
TRBV5-4	few	TRBJ2-3	TRBD1	CATGQGGDTQYF	TGTGCCACAGGACAGGGAGGAGATACGCAGTATTTT
TRBV12-3/TRBV12-4	few	TRBJ2-4	-	CASAGGQEPSKNIQYF	TGTGCCAGCGCCGGGGGCCAGGAGCCTTCCAAAAACATTCAGTACTTC
TRBV7-2	-	TRBJ2-7	-	CASSRQGLSYEQYF	TGTGCCAGCAGCCGGCAGGGGCTCTCCTACGAGCAGTACTTC